These 30 T cell receptor beta chains were all obtained from the same sample, sequenced in a study of blood T cell repertoires in COVID-19. TCRdb's copy holds only in-frame clones and misses some; the assay was immunoSEQ multiplex PCR. Counted here are under 300,000 clones, 88% occurring once; the ten biggest clones make up 2% to 2.5%. Sequences were obtained from PBMCs or T cells enriched from blood (not recorded which). The receptors shown here come from a woman between 55 and 75 years old in a cohort exposed to, infected with or recovered from COVID-19 (not recorded which).

The chain uses TRBV10-3 and TRBJ2-5, with 7 bases aligning to TRBD2. Trimming at V came to 4 bases and at J to 1 base, leaving 3 bases not matched to a gene. The CDR3 is 14 residues long. The germline V gene encodes CDR1 ENHRY and CDR2 SYGVKD. CDR3 loop: CAISGGGSQETQYF. CDR3 bases: TGTGCCATCAGTGGGGGGGGGAGCCAAGAGACCCAGTACTTC.

The V and J genes are TRBV28 and TRBJ2-5; 11 bases align to TRBD1. The CDR3 covers 15 residues. V lost 6 bases to trimming and J lost 5 bases; unmatched junction nucleotides: 8. Per germline, CDR1 MDHEN and CDR2 SYDVKM. For the CDR3, the DNA is TGTGCCAGCAGAGGCGGGACAGGGGGAAAGGAGACCCAGTACTTC. Protein: CASRGGTGGKETQYF.

This sequence joins TRBV5-5 and TRBJ1-4; TRBD1 might be the D (6 bases). The CDR3 is made up of 16 amino acids. V dropped 5 bases and J dropped 0 bases, with 14 bases sitting between them. From germline, CDR1 is SGHKS and CDR2 YYEKEE (reference sequence). The CDR3 nucleotides read TGTGCCAGCAGTTTTGGACAGCTAGCAACTAATGAAAAACTGTTTTTT. Protein sequence: CASSFGQLATNEKLFF.

The rearrangement joins TRBV28 to TRBJ1-5; TRBD1 matches 7 bases. The CDR3 is 16 residues long. Per the germline V gene, CDR1 is MDHEN and CDR2 is SYDVKM. Trimming removed 10 bases from V and 1 base from J; junction bases left unmatched: 13. The CDR3: CANGKPQGGSNQPQHF. CDR3 nucleotide sequence: TGTGCCAACGGAAAACCTCAGGGGGGAAGCAATCAGCCCCAGCATTTT.

The rearrangement uses TRBV4-2 and TRBJ2-3; 11 bases match TRBD2. Trimming at V came to 3 bases and at J to 4 bases, leaving 6 bases not matched to a gene. The CDR3 has 16 residues. Germline values: CDR1 LGHNA, CDR2 YNFKEQ. This chain's CDR3 is CASSQVLAGEPDTQYF. The CDR3 DNA follows: TGTGCCAGCAGCCAGGTACTAGCGGGAGAGCCAGATACGCAGTATTTT.

The rearrangement uses TRBV11-2 and TRBJ2-7; TRBD2 aligns across 8 bases. Germline V gene sequence: CDR1 SGHAT, CDR2 FQNNGV. The CDR3 covers 15 residues. Trimming cost V 6 bases and J 6 bases; bases outside gene matches: 13. This chain's CDR3 is CASSWSGTSFSEQYF. CDR3 nucleotide sequence: TGTGCCAGCAGTTGGTCCGGGACTAGTTTTTCCGAGCAGTACTTC.

The rearrangement links TRBV11-2 to TRBJ1-2; D not resolved. Germline-derived CDR1 and CDR2 are SGHAT and FQNNGV. Trimming took 1 base from V and 5 from J, leaving 17 bases between them. The CDR3 covers 16 residues. CDR3 DNA sequence: TGTGCCAGCAGCTTAGGTGGCCTCCAAGTTTGGTATGGCTACACCTTC. Translated: CASSLGGLQVWYGYTF.

This clone was found once. V usage is TRBV5-1 and J usage is TRBJ2-7, with TRBD1 matching 9 bases. Per germline, CDR1 SGHRS and CDR2 YFSETQ. The CDR3 runs 15 residues. The V and J ends lost 4 bases and 5 bases, in that order; junction bases with no gene match: 10. This chain's CDR3 is CASSLPGQGPHEQYF. CDR3 bases: TGCGCCAGCAGCCTTCCGGGACAGGGCCCCCACGAGCAGTACTTC.

The genes are TRBV29-1 and TRBJ1-5; possible D gene TRBD1, 5 bases. There are 13 residues in the CDR3. The V end lost 6 bases, the J end lost 4 bases, and 13 bases lay between the germline ends. CDR1 and CDR2 (germline): SQVTM, ANQGSEA. CDR3 residues: CSVGSGYNQPQHF. For the CDR3, the DNA is TGCAGCGTCGGCTCAGGGTATAATCAGCCCCAGCATTTT.

The chain uses TRBV5-1 and TRBJ2-3; 9 nucleotides line up with TRBD1. The V segment lost 3 bases and the J segment 5 bases; nucleotides outside the gene matches: 7. The CDR3 consists of 15 residues. The germline gives CDR1 SGHRS, CDR2 YFSETQ. CDR3 sequence reads: CASSWYRDREDTQYF. The CDR3, as DNA: TGCGCCAGCAGCTGGTACCGGGACAGGGAAGATACGCAGTATTTT.

The chain employs TRBV4-2 and TRBJ2-1; D uncertain. V was trimmed by 4 bases and J by 6 bases, leaving 10 bases between them. CDR3 length: 13 residues. Germline CDR1 LGHNA, CDR2 YNFKEQ. The CDR3 coding sequence is TGTGCCAGCAGCCTATCTGGAGTCAATGAGCAGTTCTTC. Its translation is CASSLSGVNEQFF.

V and J are TRBV28 and TRBJ1-2; tentatively, D is TRBD1 (6 bases). The CDR3 spans 13 residues. Trimming removed 6 bases from V and 3 bases from J, with 11 bases in between. Germline CDR1 reads MDHEN; CDR2 reads SYDVKM. The DNA of the CDR3 is TGTGCCAGCAGAGTACAGGGAGACTATGGCTACACCTTC. Translation: CASRVQGDYGYTF.

The J gene is TRBJ1-6, the V gene TRBV7-9; the D is unclear. Per the germline V gene, CDR1 is SEHNR and CDR2 is FQNEAQ (reference sequence). Trimming took 8 bases from V and 5 from J, leaving 16 bases between them. The CDR3 spans 15 residues. The CDR3 region is CASPWAYPHNSPLHF. The DNA of the CDR3 is TGTGCCAGCCCCTGGGCCTACCCCCATAATTCACCCCTCCACTTT.

The V gene is TRBV24-1, the J gene TRBJ1-5, with D perhaps TRBD1 (6 bases). The CDR3 has 14 residues. Per the germline V gene, CDR1 is KGHDR and CDR2 is SFDVKD. V lost 9 bases and J lost 2, with 13 bases in between. The CDR3 loop reads CATSSAGGNQPQHF. DNA of the CDR3: TGTGCCACCTCCTCGGCAGGGGGCAATCAGCCCCAGCATTTT.

This chain joins TRBV5-4 and TRBJ2-7, with D possibly TRBD2 on 5 matching bases. The CDR3 loop spans 14 amino acids. Germline CDR1 is SGHNT and CDR2 is YYREEE (reference sequence). V dropped 0 bases and J dropped 0 bases, with 7 bases sitting between them. DNA of the CDR3: TGTGCCAGCAGCTTGGATAGCGCCTCCTACGAGCAGTACTTC. Translation gives CASSLDSASYEQYF.

V usage is TRBV5-1 and J usage is TRBJ1-2; a possible D gene is TRBD1 (5 bases). The V gene's germline CDR1 is SGHRS and CDR2 YFSETQ. V lost 2 bases and J 4 bases, leaving 21 bases between the germline ends. This CDR3 contains 17 residues. CDR3 residues: CASSFRAPNFPIYGYTF. The CDR3 DNA reads TGCGCCAGCAGCTTCAGGGCTCCTAACTTTCCAATCTATGGCTACACCTTC.

The chain has TRBV6-6 and TRBJ1-4; unclear D gene. Germline CDR1 is MNHNY and CDR2 is SVGAGI (reference sequence). The CDR3 loop spans 13 amino acids. Trimming stripped 3 bases from V and 2 bases from J, with 4 bases between. CDR3 nucleotides: TGTGCCAGCAGTTATATTACTAATGAAAAACTGTTTTTT. Translation gives CASSYITNEKLFF.

This chain's CDR3 is CASSIGTGGWGKNIQYF. The CDR3 nucleotides are TGTGCCAGTAGTATAGGGACAGGGGGCTGGGGCAAAAACATTCAGTACTTC. This chain connects TRBV19 to TRBJ2-4; 11 bases align to TRBD1. The CDR3 covers 17 residues. Per the germline V gene, CDR1 is LNHDA and CDR2 is SQIVND (reference sequence). The trim removed 1 base at V and 3 bases at J, leaving 5 bases unmatched.

This clone was seen a few times. This chain uses TRBV9 with TRBJ2-1, with D perhaps TRBD2 (5 bases). The germline CDR1 and CDR2 sequences are SGDLS and YYNGEE. Trimming took 0 bases from V and 10 from J, leaving 11 bases between them. The length of the CDR3 is 13 residues. The CDR3 nucleotides are TGTGCCAGCAGCGTAGGATCCTTAGCGGAGCAGTTCTTC. Encoded protein: CASSVGSLAEQFF. Full variable domain (rest looked up from reference TRBV9 and TRBJ2-1): DSGVTQTPKHLITATGQRVTLRCSPRSGDLSVYWYQQSLDQGLQFLIQYYNGEERAKGNILERFSAQQFPDLHSELNLSSLELGDSALYFCASSVGSLAEQFFGPGTRLTVL.

This CDR3 is CASSQWTVSDTQYF. The CDR3 DNA is TGCGCCAGCAGCCAATGGACAGTTTCAGATACGCAGTATTTT. The chain joins TRBV5-1 to TRBJ2-3, with D perhaps TRBD1 (6 bases). Trimming took off 4 bases at V and 4 bases at J, with 13 bases between the two ends. The CDR3 consists of 14 residues. CDR1 is SGHRS, CDR2 YFSETQ, per germline.

The rearrangement joins TRBV6-5 to TRBJ1-6; maybe TRBD1 (6 bases). This CDR3 has 16 residues. The germline CDR1 and CDR2 sequences are MNHEY and SVGAGI. V lost 0 bases to trimming and J lost 3 bases, with 9 bases between them. This chain's CDR3 is CASSYSSRGYNSPLHF. The CDR3 DNA follows: TGTGCCAGCAGTTACTCGTCCAGGGGCTATAATTCACCCCTCCACTTT.

This clone was found a few times. V gene TRBV5-6 combines with J gene TRBJ1-3; weak D call: TRBD1 (6 bases). V was pared by 4 bases and J by 0 bases, with 14 bases between. There are 16 residues in the CDR3. Germline V gene sequence: CDR1 SGHDT, CDR2 YYEEEE. CDR3 residues: CASSRLQGHSGNTIYF. DNA for the CDR3: TGTGCCAGCAGCCGCCTACAGGGCCACTCTGGAAACACCATATATTTT.

The J gene is TRBJ2-7, the V gene TRBV11-2; 12 bases align to TRBD1. CDR3 length equals 18 residues. Losses at the gene ends were 2 bases for V and 2 bases for J; bases not matched to a gene: 10. Germline V gene data show CDR1 as SGHAT and CDR2 as FQNNGV. The CDR3, as DNA: TGTGCCAGCAGCTTACCACTAATAGGGACAGGGGGCACCTACGAGCAGTACTTC. Amino acid sequence: CASSLPLIGTGGTYEQYF.

The J gene is TRBJ2-1, the V gene TRBV28; 10 bases are shared with TRBD2. V was pared by 6 bases and J by 3 bases, with 11 bases of the junction left unmatched. The CDR3 is made up of 17 amino acids. Germline V gene data show CDR1 as MDHEN and CDR2 as SYDVKM. As DNA, the CDR3 is TGTGCCAGCAGGCCAAGCGGGAGGGCTCGAAGCTACAATGAGCAGTTCTTC. Amino acid sequence: CASRPSGRARSYNEQFF.

The rearrangement joins TRBV5-1 to TRBJ2-7; 9 bases map to TRBD1. This CDR3 comprises 16 residues. The V gene end was trimmed by 2 bases and the J gene end by 3 bases; junction bases not matched to a gene: 9. The germline V gene has CDR1 SGHRS and CDR2 YFSETQ. In nucleotides, the CDR3 is TGCGCCAGCAGCTTTATACCGGGACAGGGTAGCTACGAGCAGTACTTC. This gives the protein CASSFIPGQGSYEQYF. Using reference TRBV5-1 and TRBJ2-7 for the parts outside the CDR3, the full variable domain is KAGVTQTPRYLIKTRGQQVTLSCSPISGHRSVSWYQQTPGQGLQFLFEYFSETQRNKGNFPGRFSGRQFSNSRSEMNVSTLELGDSALYLCASSFIPGQGSYEQYFGPGTRLTVT.

This clone has a single count. The chain joins TRBV5-1 to TRBJ2-2, with no clear D. CDR1 SGHRS and CDR2 YFSETQ come from the germline V gene. The germline V and J ends were trimmed by 0 bases and 0 bases, with 6 bases remaining between them. The CDR3 is 15 amino acids. CDR3 DNA sequence: TGCGCCAGCAGCTTGGGTACAGCGAACACCGGGGAGCTGTTTTTT. Translated, it gives CASSLGTANTGELFF.

The CDR3 is CASAIQGKLNTEAFF. As DNA, the CDR3 is TGTGCCAGCGCGATACAGGGAAAGTTGAACACTGAAGCTTTCTTT. The chain uses TRBV6-6 and TRBJ1-1; perhaps TRBD1 as D (6 bases). The V and J ends lost 8 bases and 0 bases respectively, with 16 bases between them. The CDR3 runs 15 residues. Per germline, CDR1 MNHNY and CDR2 SVGAGI (reference sequence).

About this clone: At one boundary the junction diverges from the germline segment, which might be a read error. The chain uses TRBV7-7 and TRBJ2-5; TRBD1 aligns across 7 bases. CDR1 is SSHAT, CDR2 FNYEAQ, per germline (reference sequence). This CDR3 spans 15 amino acids. This CDR3 is CASSPDETGKETQYF. The CDR3 region has the DNA TGTGCTAGCAGCCCGGATGAGACAGGGAAAGAGACCCAGTACTTC.

V gene TRBV3-1 (or the pseudogene TRBV3-2) combines with J gene TRBJ1-2, with D unresolved. V was pared by 0 bases and J by 4 bases, with 12 bases between. CDR1 is LGHDT and CDR2 is YNNKEL in the germline V gene (reference sequence). This CDR3 has 15 amino acids. The CDR3 is CASSQDLGSAYGYTF. DNA for the CDR3: TGTGCCAGCAGCCAAGATCTGGGGAGTGCCTATGGCTACACCTTC.

V usage is TRBV28 and J usage is TRBJ2-1, with TRBD2 matching 13 bases. CDR1 is MDHEN and CDR2 is SYDVKM in the germline V gene. The CDR3 is made up of 18 amino acids. V shed 3 bases and J 7 bases; nucleotides not matched to a gene: 12. The CDR3 sequence: CASSLYQLAGGPRNEQFF. Here the CDR3 DNA reads TGTGCCAGCAGTTTGTATCAACTAGCGGGAGGGCCGAGAAATGAGCAGTTCTTC.